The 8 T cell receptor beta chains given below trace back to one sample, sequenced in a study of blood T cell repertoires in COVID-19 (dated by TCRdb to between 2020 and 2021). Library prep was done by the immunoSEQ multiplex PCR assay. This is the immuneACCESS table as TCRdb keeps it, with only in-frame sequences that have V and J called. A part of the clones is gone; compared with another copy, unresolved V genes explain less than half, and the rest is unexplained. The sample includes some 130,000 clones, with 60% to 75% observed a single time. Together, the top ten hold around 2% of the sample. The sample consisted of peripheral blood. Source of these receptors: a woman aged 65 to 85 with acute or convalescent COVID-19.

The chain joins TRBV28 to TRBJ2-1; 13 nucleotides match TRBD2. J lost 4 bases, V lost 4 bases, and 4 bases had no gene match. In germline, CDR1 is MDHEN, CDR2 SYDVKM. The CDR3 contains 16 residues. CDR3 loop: CASSSRLAGGYNEQFF. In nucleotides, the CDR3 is TGTGCCAGCAGTTCGCGACTAGCGGGAGGATACAATGAGCAGTTCTTC.

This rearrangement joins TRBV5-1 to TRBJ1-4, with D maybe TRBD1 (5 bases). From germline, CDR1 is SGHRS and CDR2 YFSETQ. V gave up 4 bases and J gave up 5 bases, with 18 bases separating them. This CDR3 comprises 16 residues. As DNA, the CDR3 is TGCGCCAGCAGCCCAGGGACCGGGAGAGTGAATGAAAAACTGTTTTTT. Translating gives CASSPGTGRVNEKLFF. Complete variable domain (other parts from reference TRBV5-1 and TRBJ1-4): KAGVTQTPRYLIKTRGQQVTLSCSPISGHRSVSWYQQTPGQGLQFLFEYFSETQRNKGNFPGRFSGRQFSNSRSEMNVSTLELGDSALYLCASSPGTGRVNEKLFFGSGTQLSVL.

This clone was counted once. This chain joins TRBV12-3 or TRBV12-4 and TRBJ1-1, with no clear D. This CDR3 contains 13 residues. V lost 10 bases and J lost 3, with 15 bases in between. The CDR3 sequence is CATGGLAYTEAFF. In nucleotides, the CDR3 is TGTGCCACCGGAGGTTTAGCTTACACTGAAGCTTTCTTT.

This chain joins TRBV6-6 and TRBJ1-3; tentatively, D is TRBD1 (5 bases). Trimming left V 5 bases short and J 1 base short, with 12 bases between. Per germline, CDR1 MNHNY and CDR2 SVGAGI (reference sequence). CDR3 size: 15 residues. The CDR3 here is CASSTPDSSGNTIYF. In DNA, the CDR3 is TGTGCCAGCAGTACCCCCGACAGTTCTGGAAACACCATATATTTT.

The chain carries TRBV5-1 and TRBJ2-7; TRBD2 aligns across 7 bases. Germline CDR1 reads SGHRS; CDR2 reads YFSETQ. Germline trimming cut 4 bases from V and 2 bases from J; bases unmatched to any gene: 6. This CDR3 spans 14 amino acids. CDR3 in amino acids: CASSQSGEAYEQYF. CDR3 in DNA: TGCGCCAGCAGCCAAAGCGGGGAGGCCTACGAGCAGTACTTC. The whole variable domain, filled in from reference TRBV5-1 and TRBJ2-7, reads KAGVTQTPRYLIKTRGQQVTLSCSPISGHRSVSWYQQTPGQGLQFLFEYFSETQRNKGNFPGRFSGRQFSNSRSEMNVSTLELGDSALYLCASSQSGEAYEQYFGPGTRLTVT.

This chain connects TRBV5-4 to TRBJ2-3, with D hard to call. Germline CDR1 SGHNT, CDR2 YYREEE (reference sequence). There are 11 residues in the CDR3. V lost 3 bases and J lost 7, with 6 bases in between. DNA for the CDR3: TGTGCCAGCAGCTCTATGAATACGCAGTATTTT. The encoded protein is CASSSMNTQYF.

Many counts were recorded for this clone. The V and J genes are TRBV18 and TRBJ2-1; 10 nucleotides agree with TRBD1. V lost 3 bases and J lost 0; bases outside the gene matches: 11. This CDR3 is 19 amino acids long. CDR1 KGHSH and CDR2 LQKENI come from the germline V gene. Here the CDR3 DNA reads TGTGCCAGCTCACCGGTGGGACAGGGGTCTCTAAGCTCCTACAATGAGCAGTTCTTC. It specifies CASSPVGQGSLSSYNEQFF.

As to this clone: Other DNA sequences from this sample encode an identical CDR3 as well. The CDR3 sequence: CASSLAGGGNEQFF. The CDR3, as DNA: TGTGCCAGCAGCTTAGCGGGAGGGGGTAATGAGCAGTTCTTC. The rearrangement joins TRBV7-3 to TRBJ2-1, with 9 bases identical to TRBD2. CDR3 length: 14 amino acids. V shed 2 bases, J shed 7 bases, and the junction held 3 bases outside the gene matches. Looked up from germline, CDR1 is SGHTA and CDR2 is FQGTGA.